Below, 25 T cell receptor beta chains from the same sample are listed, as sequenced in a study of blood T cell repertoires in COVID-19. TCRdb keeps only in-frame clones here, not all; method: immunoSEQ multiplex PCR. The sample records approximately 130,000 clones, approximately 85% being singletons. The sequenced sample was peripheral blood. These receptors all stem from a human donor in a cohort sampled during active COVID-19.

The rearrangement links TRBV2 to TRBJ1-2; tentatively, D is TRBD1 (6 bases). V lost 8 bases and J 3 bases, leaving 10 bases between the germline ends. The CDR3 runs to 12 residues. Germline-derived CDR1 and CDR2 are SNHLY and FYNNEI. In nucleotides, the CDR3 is TGTGCCAGCCAGGGGTTGCACTATGGCTACACCTTC. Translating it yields CASQGLHYGYTF. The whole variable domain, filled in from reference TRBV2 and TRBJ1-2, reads EPEVTQTPSHQVTQMGQEVILRCVPISNHLYFYWYRQILGQKVEFLVSFYNNEISEKSEIFDDQFSVERPDGSNFTLKIRSTKLEDSAMYFCASQGLHYGYTFGSGTRLTVV.

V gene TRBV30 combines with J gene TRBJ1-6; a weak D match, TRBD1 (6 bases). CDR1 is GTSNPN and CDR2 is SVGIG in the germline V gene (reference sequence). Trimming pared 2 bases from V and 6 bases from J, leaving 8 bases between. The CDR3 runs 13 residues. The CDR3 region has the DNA TGTGCCTGGAGTACACAGGGTAATTCACCCCTCCACTTT. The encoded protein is CAWSTQGNSPLHF.

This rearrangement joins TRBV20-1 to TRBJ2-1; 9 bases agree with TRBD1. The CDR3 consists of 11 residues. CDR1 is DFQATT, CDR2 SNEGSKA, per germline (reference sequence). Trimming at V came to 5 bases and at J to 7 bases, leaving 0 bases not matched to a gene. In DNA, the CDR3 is TGCAGTGCTGGACAGGGGAATGAGCAGTTCTTC. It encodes CSAGQGNEQFF.

CDR3 DNA: TGCAGTGCTAGTGACGCACAGGCCCCACGGTACCAAGAGACCCAGTACTTC. This sequence encodes CSASDAQAPRYQETQYF. The V call is TRBV20-1, the J call TRBJ2-5, with D possibly being TRBD1 (5 bases). The CDR3 length is 17 residues. V was trimmed by 3 bases and J by 0 bases, leaving 20 bases between them. Germline V gives CDR1 DFQATT, CDR2 SNEGSKA (reference sequence).

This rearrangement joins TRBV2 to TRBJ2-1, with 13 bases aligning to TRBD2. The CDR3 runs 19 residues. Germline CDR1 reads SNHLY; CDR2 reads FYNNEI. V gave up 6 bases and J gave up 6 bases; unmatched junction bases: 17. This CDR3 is CASRPNLGLAGASGNEQFF. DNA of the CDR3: TGTGCCAGCAGGCCTAACCTAGGACTAGCGGGAGCTTCCGGCAATGAGCAGTTCTTC. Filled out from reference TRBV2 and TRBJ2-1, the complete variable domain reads EPEVTQTPSHQVTQMGQEVILRCVPISNHLYFYWYRQILGQKVEFLVSFYNNEISEKSEIFDDQFSVERPDGSNFTLKIRSTKLEDSAMYFCASRPNLGLAGASGNEQFFGPGTRLTVL.

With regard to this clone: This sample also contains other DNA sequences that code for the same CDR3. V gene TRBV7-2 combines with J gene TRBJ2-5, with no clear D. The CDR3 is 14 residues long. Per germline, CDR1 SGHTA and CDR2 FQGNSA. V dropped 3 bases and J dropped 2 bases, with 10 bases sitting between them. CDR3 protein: CASSFTAGQETQYF. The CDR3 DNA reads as TGTGCCAGCAGCTTTACTGCCGGGCAAGAGACCCAGTACTTC.

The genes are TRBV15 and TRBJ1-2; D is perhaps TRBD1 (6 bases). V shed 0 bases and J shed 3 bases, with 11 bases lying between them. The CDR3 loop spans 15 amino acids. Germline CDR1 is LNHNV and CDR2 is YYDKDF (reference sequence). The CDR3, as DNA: TGTGCCACCAGCAGAGAAGGACAGAGGGACTATGGCTACACCTTC. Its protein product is CATSREGQRDYGYTF.

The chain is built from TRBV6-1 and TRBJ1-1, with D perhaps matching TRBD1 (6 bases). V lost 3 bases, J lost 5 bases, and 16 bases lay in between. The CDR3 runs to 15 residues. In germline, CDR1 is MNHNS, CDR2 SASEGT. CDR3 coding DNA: TGTGCCAGCAGTGACCCGGGACACGGGGGGACTGAAGCTTTCTTT. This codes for CASSDPGHGGTEAFF.

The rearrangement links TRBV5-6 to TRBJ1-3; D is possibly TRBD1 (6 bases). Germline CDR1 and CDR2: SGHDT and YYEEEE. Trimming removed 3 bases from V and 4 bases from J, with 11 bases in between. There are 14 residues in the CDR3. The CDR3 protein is CASSYQGWGNTIYF. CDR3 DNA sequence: TGTGCCAGCAGCTACCAGGGGTGGGGAAACACCATATATTTT.

The CDR3 is CASGTGQPQHF. CDR3 in DNA: TGTGCCAGCGGAACAGGTCAGCCCCAGCATTTT. The V call is TRBV7-2, the J call TRBJ1-5, with D tentatively TRBD1 (5 bases). V was cut by 8 bases and J by 6 bases, with 8 bases left in between. The CDR3 is 11 residues long. The germline V gene encodes CDR1 SGHTA and CDR2 FQGNSA.

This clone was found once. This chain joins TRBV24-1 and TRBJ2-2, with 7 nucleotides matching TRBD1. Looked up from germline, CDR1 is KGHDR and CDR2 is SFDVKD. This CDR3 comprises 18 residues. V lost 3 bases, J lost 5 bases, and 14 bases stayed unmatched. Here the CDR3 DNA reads TGTGCCACCAGTGATCGTCCGACAGGGCTGAGTGAAACCGGGGAGCTGTTTTTT. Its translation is CATSDRPTGLSETGELFF.

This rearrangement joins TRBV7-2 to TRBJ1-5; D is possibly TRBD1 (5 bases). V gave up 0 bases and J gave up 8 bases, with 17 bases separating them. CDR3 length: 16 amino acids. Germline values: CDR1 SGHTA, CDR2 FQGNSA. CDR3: CASSLAPRVLVKPQHF. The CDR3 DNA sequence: TGTGCCAGCAGCTTAGCGCCCAGGGTGTTGGTTAAGCCCCAGCATTTT.

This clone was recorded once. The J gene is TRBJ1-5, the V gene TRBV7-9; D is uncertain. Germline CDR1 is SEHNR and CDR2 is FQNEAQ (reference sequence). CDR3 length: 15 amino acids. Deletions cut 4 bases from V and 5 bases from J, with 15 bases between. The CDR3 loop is CASSSGGGFHQPQHF. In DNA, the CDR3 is TGTGCCAGCAGCTCTGGCGGAGGGTTCCATCAGCCCCAGCATTTT. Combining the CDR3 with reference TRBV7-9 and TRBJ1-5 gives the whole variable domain DTGVSQNPRHKITKRGQNVTFRCDPISEHNRLYWYRQTLGQGPEFLTYFQNEAQLEKSRLLSDRFSAERPKGSFSTLEIQRTEQGDSAMYLCASSSGGGFHQPQHFGDGTRLSIL.

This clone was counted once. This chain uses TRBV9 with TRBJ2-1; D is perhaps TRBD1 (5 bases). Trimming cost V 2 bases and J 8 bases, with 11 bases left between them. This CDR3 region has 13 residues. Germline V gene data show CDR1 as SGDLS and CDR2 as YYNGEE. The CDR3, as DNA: TGTGCCAGCAGCGTCAGGGCTGGCTATGAGCAGTTCTTC. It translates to CASSVRAGYEQFF.

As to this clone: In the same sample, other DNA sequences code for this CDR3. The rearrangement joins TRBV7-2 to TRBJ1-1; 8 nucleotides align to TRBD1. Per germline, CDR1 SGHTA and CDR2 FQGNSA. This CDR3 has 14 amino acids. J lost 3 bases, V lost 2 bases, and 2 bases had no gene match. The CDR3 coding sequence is TGTGCCAGCAGCTTAAGGACAGGGTACACTGAAGCTTTCTTT. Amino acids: CASSLRTGYTEAFF.

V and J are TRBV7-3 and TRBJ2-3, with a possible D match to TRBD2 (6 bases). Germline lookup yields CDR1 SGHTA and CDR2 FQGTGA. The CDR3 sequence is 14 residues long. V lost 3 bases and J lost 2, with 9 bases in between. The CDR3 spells CASSFGGPTDTQYF. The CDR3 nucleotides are TGTGCCAGCAGCTTTGGAGGGCCCACAGATACGCAGTATTTT.

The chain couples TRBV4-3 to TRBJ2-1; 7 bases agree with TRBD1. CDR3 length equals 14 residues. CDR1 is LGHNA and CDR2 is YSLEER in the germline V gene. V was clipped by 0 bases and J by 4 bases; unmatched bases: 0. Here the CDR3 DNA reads TGCGCCAGCAGCCAAGAGGGACAGTACAATGAGCAGTTCTTC. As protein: CASSQEGQYNEQFF.

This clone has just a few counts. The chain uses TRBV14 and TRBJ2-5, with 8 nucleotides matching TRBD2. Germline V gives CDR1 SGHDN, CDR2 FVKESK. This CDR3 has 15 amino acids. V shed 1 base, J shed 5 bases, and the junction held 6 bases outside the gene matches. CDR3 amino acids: CASSQVFGGGETQYF. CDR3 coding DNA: TGTGCCAGCAGCCAAGTTTTCGGCGGGGGGGAGACCCAGTACTTC.

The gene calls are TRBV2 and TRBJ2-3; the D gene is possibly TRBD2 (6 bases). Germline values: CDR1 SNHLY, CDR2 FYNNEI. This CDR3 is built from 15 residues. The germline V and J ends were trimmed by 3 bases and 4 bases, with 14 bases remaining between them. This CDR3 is CASSDRGERADTQYF. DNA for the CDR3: TGTGCCAGCAGTGATCGCGGGGAAAGGGCAGATACGCAGTATTTT.

The CDR3 protein is CASRAPGQGYEQYV. The CDR3 bases are TGTGCCAGCAGAGCTCCGGGACAGGGTTACGAGCAGTACGTC. This chain connects TRBV27 to TRBJ2-7; TRBD1 aligns across 9 bases. With V trimmed by 6 bases and J by 4 bases, 7 bases remained unmatched. This CDR3 comprises 14 residues. Germline V gene lookup returns CDR1 MNHEY and CDR2 SMNVEV (reference sequence).

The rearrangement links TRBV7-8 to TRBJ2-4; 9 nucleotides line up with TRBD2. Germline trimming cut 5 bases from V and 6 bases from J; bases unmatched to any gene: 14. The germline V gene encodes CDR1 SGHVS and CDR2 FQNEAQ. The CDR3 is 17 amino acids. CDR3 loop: CASSPAALAGSRNIQYF. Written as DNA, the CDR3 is TGTGCCAGCAGCCCCGCGGCTCTAGCGGGATCTAGAAACATTCAGTACTTC.

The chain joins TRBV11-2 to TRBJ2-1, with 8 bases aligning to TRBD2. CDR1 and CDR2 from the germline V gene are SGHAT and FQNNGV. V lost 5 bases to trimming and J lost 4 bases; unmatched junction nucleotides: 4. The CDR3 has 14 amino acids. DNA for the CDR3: TGTGCCAGCAGCGGCGGGGGGTCATACAATGAGCAGTTCTTC. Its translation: CASSGGGSYNEQFF.

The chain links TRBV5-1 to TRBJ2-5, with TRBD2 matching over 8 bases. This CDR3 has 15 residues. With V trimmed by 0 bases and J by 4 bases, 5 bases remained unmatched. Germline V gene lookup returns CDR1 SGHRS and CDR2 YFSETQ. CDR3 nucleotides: TGCGCCAGCAGCTTGGAGAGCGGGAGAGGAGAGACCCAGTACTTC. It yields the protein CASSLESGRGETQYF.

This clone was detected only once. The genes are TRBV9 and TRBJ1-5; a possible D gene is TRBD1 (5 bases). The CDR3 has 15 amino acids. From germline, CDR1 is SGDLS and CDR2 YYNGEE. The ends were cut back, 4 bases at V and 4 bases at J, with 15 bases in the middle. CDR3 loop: CASSPAGGGNQPQHF. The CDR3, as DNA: TGTGCCAGCAGCCCCGCCGGGGGGGGGAATCAGCCCCAGCATTTT.

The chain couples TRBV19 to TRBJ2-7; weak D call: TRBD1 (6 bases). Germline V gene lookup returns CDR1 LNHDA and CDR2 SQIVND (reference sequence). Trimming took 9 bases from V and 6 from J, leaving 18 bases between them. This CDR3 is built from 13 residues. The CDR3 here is CASTQGRRGEQYF. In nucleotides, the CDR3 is TGTGCCAGCACGCAGGGCCGCAGGGGCGAGCAGTACTTC.